This T cell receptor (beta chain) was identified in a study of cytomegalovirus exposure and HLA in healthy donors. Comments on this clone: Its antigen is still unknown.

Germline CDR1 reads MNHNY; CDR2 reads SVGAGI (reference sequence). The CDR3 is made up of 15 amino acids. After removal of 5 bases from V and 0 bases from J, the junction contained 4 bases not matched to a gene. Study-wide points: In an earlier analysis, in 620 or so donors, most V segments appeared productive either ~90% or ~30% of the time. Fewer N-insertions (relative to the roughly 720-donor mean) were reportedly seen in an Asian-associated ancestry cluster in a later analysis.

60 Vbeta and 13 Jbeta primers were used in PCR. TCRdb's table, derived via immunoSEQ multiplex PCR, lists solely in-frame clones and lacks some. The sample records over 200,000 clones, approximately 80% being singletons. This chain connects TRBV6-6 to TRBJ2-7; the match to TRBD2 covers 10 bases. Sample: PBMCs. The clonotype comes from a male donor in good health and CMV-seronegative. The DNA of the CDR3 is TGTGCCAGCAGTAGGACTAGCGGCGACTCCTACGAGCAGTACTTC. Its protein product is CASSRTSGDSYEQYF.